These 27 T cell receptor beta chains share one sample of origin, sequenced in a study of blood T cell repertoires in COVID-19. Sequencing was performed with immunoSEQ multiplex PCR; in TCRdb, only in-frame clones are kept and a portion is missing. This table has about 120,000 clones, roughly 80% appearing once. Sequenced sample: peripheral blood. These receptors all come from a man aged 55 to 70 with acute or convalescent COVID-19.

The chain combines TRBV7-3 with TRBJ2-1; TRBD2 matches 13 bases. This CDR3 has 15 amino acids. Trimming at V came to 2 bases and at J to 10 bases, leaving 5 bases not matched to a gene. The germline CDR1 and CDR2 sequences are SGHTA and FQGTGA. CDR3 region: CASSLHGTSGDEQFF. The DNA for the CDR3 is TGTGCCAGCAGCTTACATGGGACTAGCGGGGACGAGCAGTTCTTC.

The V call is TRBV19, the J call TRBJ1-5; the D gene is possibly TRBD1 (6 bases). Trimming stripped 3 bases from V and 0 bases from J, with 12 bases between. Germline V gives CDR1 LNHDA, CDR2 SQIVND (reference sequence). The CDR3 length is 16 residues. CDR3 sequence: CASSIHRDNSNQPQHF. Written as DNA, the CDR3 is TGTGCCAGTAGTATTCACAGGGATAATAGCAATCAGCCCCAGCATTTT.

The chain recombines TRBV3-1 (or the pseudogene TRBV3-2) with TRBJ2-1, with 8 bases lining up with TRBD2. Germline lookup yields CDR1 LGHDT and CDR2 YNNKEL (reference sequence). V lost 3 bases, J lost 1 base, and 5 bases stayed unmatched. This CDR3 spans 16 amino acids. CDR3 in amino acids: CASSQLRGASYNEQFF. CDR3 bases: TGTGCCAGCAGCCAGTTGCGGGGGGCATCCTACAATGAGCAGTTCTTC.

The sample holds one count of this clone. The chain is built from TRBV11-3 and TRBJ2-1; D is undetermined. The germline V and J ends were trimmed by 6 bases and 0 bases, with 9 bases remaining between them. CDR3 length: 14 residues. Germline CDR1 and CDR2: SGHNT and YENEEA. CDR3 nucleotides: TGTGCCAGCAGACCTGATAGCTCCTACAATGAGCAGTTCTTC. Residues: CASRPDSSYNEQFF.

The chain recombines TRBV19 with TRBJ2-7; D is possibly TRBD2 (6 bases). V was trimmed by 5 bases and J by 0 bases, leaving 11 bases between them. This CDR3 has 14 residues. The germline V gene has CDR1 LNHDA and CDR2 SQIVND (reference sequence). The CDR3 here is CASSSGGLSYEQYF. The CDR3 nucleotides read TGTGCCAGTAGTTCCGGGGGACTCTCCTACGAGCAGTACTTC.

In this sample, this clone turned up a few times. The J gene is TRBJ2-7, the V gene TRBV27; 8 bases align to TRBD2. This CDR3 has 15 residues. J was trimmed by 5 bases and V by 9 bases; bases with no gene match: 15. CDR1 and CDR2 from the germline V gene are MNHEY and SMNVEV (reference sequence). The CDR3 is CASSGRAGDVDEQYF. CDR3 bases: TGTGCCAGTTCTGGCCGAGCGGGAGACGTTGACGAGCAGTACTTC.

V and J are TRBV6-5 and TRBJ2-7; D is undetermined. The CDR3 sequence is 12 residues long. The V end was cut by 7 bases, the J end by 3 bases, with 10 bases between. The germline gives CDR1 MNHEY, CDR2 SVGAGI. The CDR3 sequence is CASKTGFYEQYF. Here the CDR3 DNA reads TGTGCCAGCAAAACGGGTTTCTACGAGCAGTACTTC.

J is TRBJ1-2 and V is TRBV11-2, with D tentatively TRBD1 (5 bases). This CDR3 is 13 amino acids long. Germline V gene lookup returns CDR1 SGHAT and CDR2 FQNNGV. V lost 6 bases, J lost 4 bases, and 12 bases lay in between. The CDR3 DNA reads as TGTGCCAGCAGGCCCAGGGAGGTCTATGGCTACACCTTC. Translating it yields CASRPREVYGYTF.

This chain connects TRBV19 to TRBJ1-2; D remains ambiguous. Germline CDR1 and CDR2: LNHDA and SQIVND (reference sequence). The CDR3 has 13 amino acids. V was trimmed by 3 bases and J by 3 bases, leaving 8 bases between them. In DNA, the CDR3 is TGTGCCAGTAGTATCGACGGGTACTATGGCTACACCTTC. It is translated as CASSIDGYYGYTF.

The chain links TRBV3-1 (or the pseudogene TRBV3-2) to TRBJ2-1; D unresolved. This CDR3 has 14 amino acids. Germline loops: CDR1 LGHDT, CDR2 YNNKEL (reference sequence). Between the trimmed V and J ends, which lost 5 bases and 2 bases, there was a span of 10 bases. The CDR3 loop is CASSYSITYNEQFF. DNA of the CDR3: TGTGCCAGCAGCTATTCTATAACCTACAATGAGCAGTTCTTC.

This clone was detected a few times. The chain combines TRBV7-2 with TRBJ1-2; TRBD1 matches 9 bases. Germline V gives CDR1 SGHTA, CDR2 FQGNSA. V shed 3 bases and J 7 bases; nucleotides not matched to a gene: 9. The CDR3 spans 15 residues. The CDR3 spells CASSFGQGRGAGYTF. CDR3 in DNA: TGTGCCAGCAGCTTCGGACAGGGGAGGGGGGCTGGCTACACCTTC.

V is TRBV24-1 and J is TRBJ1-2; TRBD1 agrees at 8 bases. This CDR3 contains 14 residues. Germline loops: CDR1 KGHDR, CDR2 SFDVKD. Losses at the gene ends were 1 base for V and 6 bases for J; bases not matched to a gene: 3. DNA for the CDR3: TGTGCCACCAGTGATTTCAGGGGGCGGGATGGCTACACCTTC. It codes for CATSDFRGRDGYTF.

The J gene is TRBJ2-7, the V gene TRBV5-1; TRBD2 agrees at 10 bases. This CDR3 region has 16 residues. Germline lookup yields CDR1 SGHRS and CDR2 YFSETQ. V lost 2 bases, J lost 3 bases, and 8 bases stayed unmatched. CDR3 DNA sequence: TGCGCCAGCAGCTTAGGTTCTAGCGGGGGTGTCTACGAGCAGTACTTC. Translation: CASSLGSSGGVYEQYF.

The chain uses TRBV12-3 or TRBV12-4 and TRBJ2-1, with 12 bases matching TRBD1. The length of the CDR3 is 13 residues. V lost 3 bases to trimming and J lost 9 bases; unmatched junction nucleotides: 0. The CDR3 loop is CASSLGQGAEQFF. The CDR3 DNA sequence: TGTGCCAGCAGTTTGGGACAGGGGGCTGAGCAGTTCTTC.

Regarding this clone: Other nucleotide sequences from this sample produce the same CDR3. CDR3 in amino acids: CASSIQGNYGYTF. The DNA for the CDR3 is TGTGCCAGTAGTATTCAGGGTAACTATGGCTACACCTTC. The chain has TRBV19 and TRBJ1-2; TRBD1 is a possible D gene (5 bases). V dropped 3 bases and J dropped 1 base, with 6 bases sitting between them. The CDR3 extends over 13 amino acids. Germline CDR1 LNHDA, CDR2 SQIVND (reference sequence).

DNA of the CDR3: TGTGCCAGCCGAGGCCCTAGCTCCTACAATGAGCAGTTCTTC. Its protein is CASRGPSSYNEQFF. The genes are TRBV7-8 and TRBJ2-1; no clear D. Trimming took 8 bases from V and 0 from J, leaving 11 bases between them. The germline V gene has CDR1 SGHVS and CDR2 FQNEAQ. The CDR3 length is 14 residues. The full variable domain, with the rest looked up from reference TRBV7-8 and TRBJ2-1, is GAGVSQSPRYKVAKRGQDVALRCDPISGHVSLFWYQQALGQGPEFLTYFQNEAQLDKSGLPSDRFFAERPEGSVSTLKIQRTQQEDSAVYLCASRGPSSYNEQFFGPGTRLTVL.

The V gene is TRBV12-3 or TRBV12-4, the J gene TRBJ1-2; unclear D gene. The CDR3 consists of 12 residues. V was trimmed by 6 bases and J by 6 bases, leaving 11 bases between them. Here the CDR3 DNA reads TGTGCCAGCAGCACCGACACACATGGCTACACCTTC. Translating gives CASSTDTHGYTF.

CDR3: CASSPDKRSTDTQYF. CDR3 DNA: TGTGCCAGTAGTCCCGATAAGAGGTCCACAGATACGCAGTATTTT. The chain recombines TRBV19 with TRBJ2-3; D ambiguous. This CDR3 is built from 15 residues. The V gene lost 5 bases and the J gene lost 2 bases, with 14 bases spanning the gap. Germline loops: CDR1 LNHDA, CDR2 SQIVND (reference sequence). The full variable domain, completed using reference TRBV19 and TRBJ2-3, is DGGITQSPKYLFRKEGQNVTLSCEQNLNHDAMYWYRQDPGQGLRLIYYSQIVNDFQKGDIAEGYSVSREKKESFPLTVTSAQKNPTAFYLCASSPDKRSTDTQYFGPGTRLTVL.

The J gene is TRBJ1-1, the V gene TRBV27, with TRBD1 as a possible D gene (6 bases). CDR1 and CDR2 (germline): MNHEY, SMNVEV (reference sequence). Trimming removed 3 bases from V and 0 bases from J, with 8 bases in between. This CDR3 region has 14 residues. The CDR3, as DNA: TGTGCCAGCAGTTTGGACAGCATGAACACTGAAGCTTTCTTT. This gives the protein CASSLDSMNTEAFF.

The J gene is TRBJ2-3, the V gene TRBV10-1, with a tentative D call TRBD2 (6 bases). Trimming left V 0 bases short and J 2 bases short, with 12 bases between. The germline V gene has CDR1 WNHNN and CDR2 SYGVQD (reference sequence). This CDR3 spans 16 amino acids. As DNA, the CDR3 is TGCGCCAGCAGTGAGTCACCGGGACTTTACACAGATACGCAGTATTTT. This sequence encodes CASSESPGLYTDTQYF.

The chain has TRBV6-5 and TRBJ2-7; 10 nucleotides align to TRBD2. Trimming removed 9 bases from V and 6 bases from J; junction bases left unmatched: 8. Germline V CDR1 and CDR2: MNHEY, SVGAGI. The CDR3 runs 13 residues. This CDR3 reads CASERGGFSEQYF. DNA of the CDR3: TGTGCCAGTGAGCGGGGGGGCTTCTCCGAGCAGTACTTC.

As DNA, the CDR3 is TGTGCCAGCAGCTCCTCGGTCGGGATGAACACTGAAGCTTTCTTT. It is translated as CASSSSVGMNTEAFF. The V gene is TRBV11-2, the J gene TRBJ1-1; D ambiguous. Germline CDR1 reads SGHAT; CDR2 reads FQNNGV. Trimming left V 4 bases short and J 0 bases short, with 12 bases between. The CDR3 loop spans 15 amino acids.

This rearrangement joins TRBV2 to TRBJ1-2; D may be TRBD1 (5 bases). The CDR3 is 14 residues long. Trimming pared 2 bases from V and 2 bases from J, leaving 9 bases between. Germline-derived CDR1 and CDR2 are SNHLY and FYNNEI. CDR3 sequence (DNA): TGTGCCAGCAGTGAATCACGGGGGAACTATGGCTACACCTTC. It codes for CASSESRGNYGYTF.

The rearrangement uses TRBV10-3 and TRBJ2-7, with TRBD2 identical over 7 bases. This CDR3 is 15 amino acids long. In germline, CDR1 is ENHRY, CDR2 SYGVKD. V lost 5 bases and J lost 4; bases outside the gene matches: 11. DNA for the CDR3: TGTGCCATCAGTCCCGAGGGAGGGAGGGCGTACGAGCAGTACTTC. This sequence encodes CAISPEGGRAYEQYF.

This clone was observed a handful of times. The chain carries TRBV21-1 and TRBJ1-2; the D call of TRBD1 is as the table states it, not checked on the DNA. TRBV21-1 is a known pseudogene. The CDR3 is 15 residues long. For the CDR3, the DNA is TGTGCCAGCAGCTCTCGGGACAGGTTTAACTATGGCTACACCTTC. It specifies CASSSRDRFNYGYTF.

This clone has a handful of counts. V is TRBV30 and J is TRBJ2-2; TRBD1 might be the D (6 bases). Deletions cut 4 bases from V and 1 base from J, with 16 bases between. Germline CDR1 is GTSNPN and CDR2 is SVGIG (reference sequence). This CDR3 spans 16 amino acids. The CDR3 region has the DNA TGTGCCTGGAAGATGCAGGGGCTTGGGAACACCGGGGAGCTGTTTTTT. Protein sequence: CAWKMQGLGNTGELFF.

The rearrangement links TRBV6-5 to TRBJ1-5; TRBD1 matches at 8 bases. The CDR3 is 15 amino acids. V was clipped by 7 bases and J by 11 bases; unmatched bases: 16. Germline assignment: CDR1 MNHEY and CDR2 SVGAGI. The CDR3 DNA sequence: TGTGCCAGCACCCTGGCCACAGGGGGATATGGGGCCCAGCATTTT. It is translated as CASTLATGGYGAQHF.